This T cell receptor (beta chain) was obtained from a study of cytomegalovirus exposure and HLA in healthy donors. Study-level findings and limits: Specificity of three CMV-associated chains for CMV antigens was verified in vitro. Most sequenced TCRs were rare (though some public TCRs occurred in many donors). Per a prior analysis, the majority of TCR beta V segments were productive roughly 90% or roughly 30% of the time.

Concerning this clone itself: Its antigen is currently unknown.

PCR amplification relied on 60 Vbeta primers (plus 13 Jbeta primers). Only in-frame clones appear in the TCRdb table, and some are missing; sequencing was by immunoSEQ multiplex PCR. The top ten hold 2.2% of the sample, which has more than 130,000 clones, just under 80% seen once. V lost 3 bases and J lost 7, with 12 bases in between. The CDR3 spans 13 residues. Germline-derived CDR1 and CDR2 are MNHEY and SMNVEV (reference sequence). The origin of this receptor is a man aged 30-40 years in good health and CMV-seronegative. V usage is TRBV27 and J usage is TRBJ1-2; D gene uncertain. The sequenced material came from PBMCs. This chain's CDR3 is CASSFLSPFGYTF. For the CDR3, the DNA is TGTGCCAGCAGTTTTCTCAGTCCCTTTGGCTACACCTTC.